The rows below give T cell receptor beta chains drawn from one sample of a study of cytomegalovirus exposure and HLA in healthy donors. Sequenced by immunoSEQ multiplex PCR; TCRdb stores in-frame clones only, minus some. Of around 99,000 clones listed, 88% are singletons. The sequenced sample was PBMCs. These receptors were collected from a woman under 30 in good health and CMV-seronegative. The CDR3 runs from the conserved cysteine through the conserved F or W. Clone size is given for some rows only: seen once, a few or many times, or a class if the clone is expanded.

cdr3_aa	v_call	clone_size
CARSHPPTNYGYTF	TRBV5-3	NA
CAISDLGGSDQPQHF	TRBV10-3	NA
CASSLAVTGYGYTF	TRBV7-8	NA
CASSLEEIGLNSPLHF	TRBV5-4	NA
CASSIWAGEEYEQYF	TRBV19	NA
CASSLEIGTGTDSPLHF	TRBV5-6	NA
CATQPDRGVPSRDTQYF	TRBV25-1	NA
CASSLIAGLDYEQYF	TRBV7-3	NA
CASSESPPGIGEKLFF	TRBV25-1	NA
CASSLALSRAAGNTIYF	TRBV11-2	NA
CASSRNEQFF	TRBV9	once
CASSFGTGGAVRELFF	TRBV11-2	NA
CARGADQPQHF	TRBV6-1	NA
CASRLGTETNEKLFF	TRBV28	NA
CASTPSHSGEKLFF	TRBV9	NA
CASSPPGRGANVLTF	TRBV18	NA
CASSTGDRSYGYTF	TRBV5-1	NA
CASSLKGAGYYEQFF	TRBV7-3	NA
CASRDTQPALGYTF	TRBV6-5	NA
CASSYSTGGGYTF	TRBV6-5	NA
CASSPQGTGLYEQYF	TRBV7-6	NA
CASSAEGQGSGNTIYF	TRBV9	once
CAWIGGYEQYF	TRBV30	NA
CASSQAVTDYEQYF	TRBV4-1	NA
CASRLVGGEKLFF	TRBV12-2	once
CASSWLAGEAGELFF	TRBV6-5	NA
CAHTGRTTETQYF	TRBV7-3	NA
CSGSGTTSTDTQYF	TRBV29-1	NA
CASSLAQGEQYF	TRBV5-1	few
CASGRRQGLFYNEQFF	TRBV10-1	NA
CAARAGLAGVETQYF	TRBV10-3	NA
CASSLDPSSGGFLYGYTF	TRBV5-1	NA
CASRQGANQPQHF	TRBV6-5	NA
CASSGGEVRPTDTQYF	TRBV6-1	NA
CASSGAGPGANVLTF	TRBV9	NA
CASSIGADNEQFF	TRBV19	NA
CASSWPGSYNEQFF	TRBV7-6	NA
CASSGTGAAEAFF	TRBV9	NA
CASSSGSGANVLTF	TRBV5-1	once
CASSTTTGRDGYTF	TRBV27	NA
CASSAPTSGVTGELFF	TRBV9	NA
CASSLWGFGGKSEKLFF	TRBV28	NA
CAWTGAATNEKLFF	TRBV30	NA
CASSLGTYEQYF	TRBV7-9	NA
CAIRTGTSNTEAFF	TRBV10-3	few
CASSLYGTKDEQYF	TRBV28	NA